This TCR beta chain originates from a study of cytomegalovirus exposure and HLA in healthy donors. The PCR had 60 Vbeta and 13 Jbeta primers. Sequencing was performed with immunoSEQ multiplex PCR; in TCRdb, only in-frame clones are kept and a portion is missing. The sample comprises about 160,000 clones, around 75% of which are singletons, and about 2.3% rests with the top ten. The CDR3 runs 15 residues. V shed 1 base and J shed 0 bases, with 7 bases lying between them. Germline V gene sequence: CDR1 SGHTS, CDR2 YDEGEE. The chain employs TRBV5-8 and TRBJ1-4; D is unresolved. This TCR came from a female donor in good health and CMV-seronegative. The sequencing sample was made of PBMCs. The CDR3 region is CASSLSRATNEKLFF. The DNA of the CDR3 is TGTGCCAGCAGCTTGTCCCGTGCAACTAATGAAAAACTGTTTTTT.